Shown below are 29 T cell receptor beta chains from a single sample sequenced in a study of blood T cell repertoires in COVID-19. The data were produced by immunoSEQ multiplex PCR, yet TCRdb's version contains in-frame clones alone and is incomplete. In the table there are about 25,000 clones, around 86% of which are singletons. The sample taken for sequencing was peripheral blood. Every receptor here comes from a man between 65 and 85 years old with acute or convalescent COVID-19.

This chain joins TRBV28 and TRBJ1-5; tentative D call: TRBD1 (6 bases). This CDR3 is 14 amino acids long. The germline V gene encodes CDR1 MDHEN and CDR2 SYDVKM. The V end was cut by 4 bases, the J end by 6 bases, with 13 bases between. For the CDR3, the DNA is TGTGCCAGCAGTTCTCTGGGGGCGGGTCAGCCCCAGCATTTT. This sequence encodes CASSSLGAGQPQHF.

This chain joins TRBV18 and TRBJ2-5, with TRBD1 as a possible D gene (6 bases). Trimming removed 1 base at V and 1 base at J, with 10 bases between. Germline values: CDR1 KGHSH, CDR2 LQKENI. This CDR3 has 15 amino acids. CDR3 bases: TGTGCCAGCTCACCACGACAGGACCCCCAAGAGACCCAGTACTTC. It codes for CASSPRQDPQETQYF.

The chain uses TRBV7-2 and TRBJ2-5; D perhaps matches TRBD2 (5 bases). This CDR3 contains 12 residues. Trimming stripped 3 bases from V and 4 bases from J, with 6 bases between. The germline V gene encodes CDR1 SGHTA and CDR2 FQGNSA. The CDR3 region is CASSLGRETQYF. CDR3 nucleotide sequence: TGTGCCAGCAGCTTGGGGAGAGAGACCCAGTACTTC.

V gene TRBV7-9 combines with J gene TRBJ1-3, with 9 bases lining up with TRBD1. Trimming cost V 4 bases and J 4 bases; bases outside gene matches: 2. From germline, CDR1 is SEHNR and CDR2 FQNEAQ (reference sequence). The CDR3 has 14 amino acids. The CDR3 DNA reads as TGTGCCAGCAGCTGGACAGGGGTGGGAAACACCATATATTTT. It encodes CASSWTGVGNTIYF.

The J gene is TRBJ2-1, the V gene TRBV5-6, with D possibly being TRBD2 (5 bases). This CDR3 has 15 amino acids. The V end lost 5 bases, the J end lost 0 bases, and 12 bases lay between the germline ends. CDR1 and CDR2 from the germline V gene are SGHDT and YYEEEE. The CDR3 reads CASSIGVSSYNEQFF. The CDR3 DNA reads TGTGCCAGCAGTATCGGGGTTAGCTCCTACAATGAGCAGTTCTTC.

The V gene is TRBV7-3, the J gene TRBJ2-1, with 11 nucleotides matching TRBD1. The germline V gene encodes CDR1 SGHTA and CDR2 FQGTGA. The CDR3 runs to 16 residues. J was trimmed by 4 bases and V by 5 bases; bases with no gene match: 7. The CDR3 DNA follows: TGTGCCAGCAGCCCCTCCGGGACAGGGGGTTACAATGAGCAGTTCTTC. Translating gives CASSPSGTGGYNEQFF.

V gene TRBV30 combines with J gene TRBJ1-5; D possibly corresponds to TRBD1 (6 bases). The V gene lost 3 bases and the J gene lost 4 bases, with 10 bases spanning the gap. The CDR3 loop spans 13 amino acids. Germline V lookup: CDR1 GTSNPN, CDR2 SVGIG (reference sequence). CDR3 sequence (DNA): TGTGCCTGGAGCCTAGGGGGAAATCAGCCCCAGCATTTT. Translated, it gives CAWSLGGNQPQHF.

This chain links TRBV4-2 with TRBJ2-2; perhaps TRBD1 as D (6 bases). CDR1 is LGHNA, CDR2 YNFKEQ, per germline. Between the trimmed V and J ends, which lost 0 bases and 4 bases, there was a span of 15 bases. The CDR3 has 17 residues. The CDR3 DNA sequence: TGTGCCAGCAGCCAAGATAGGTTAGGGGGTATCACCGGGGAGCTGTTTTTT. Translation gives CASSQDRLGGITGELFF.

This clone is medium-sized by share. The chain has TRBV6-5 and TRBJ1-1; the D is unclear. Germline values: CDR1 MNHEY, CDR2 SVGAGI. This CDR3 comprises 15 residues. With 2 bases removed from V and 0 bases from J, the gap between germline ends came to 10 bases. CDR3 region: CASSYGRRMNTEAFF. The CDR3 coding sequence is TGTGCCAGCAGTTACGGGAGGCGAATGAACACTGAAGCTTTCTTT.

This sequence joins TRBV6-5 and TRBJ2-1; 7 nucleotides align to TRBD1. The J segment lost 9 bases and the V segment lost 4 bases, leaving 6 bases of the junction unmatched. Germline V gene lookup returns CDR1 MNHEY and CDR2 SVGAGI. This CDR3 has 13 amino acids. The CDR3 DNA reads as TGTGCCAGCAGTTCGAGGGGGCCCGGTGAGCAGTTCTTC. This gives the protein CASSSRGPGEQFF.

This clone has just one count. This rearrangement joins TRBV5-6 to TRBJ2-3; possible D gene TRBD1, 6 bases. V dropped 2 bases and J dropped 6 bases, with 7 bases sitting between them. CDR3 length equals 12 residues. The V gene's germline CDR1 is SGHDT and CDR2 YYEEEE. The CDR3 loop reads CASSLDRDTQYF. CDR3 bases: TGTGCCAGCAGCTTAGACAGGGATACGCAGTATTTT. Filled out from reference TRBV5-6 and TRBJ2-3, the complete variable domain reads DAGVTQSPTHLIKTRGQQVTLRCSPKSGHDTVSWYQQALGQGPQFIFQYYEEEERQRGNFPDRFSGHQFPNYSSELNVNALLLGDSALYLCASSLDRDTQYFGPGTRLTVL.

The chain joins TRBV3-1 (or the pseudogene TRBV3-2) to TRBJ2-7, with TRBD2 matching 10 bases. With 1 base clipped from V and 8 bases from J, the junction kept 8 bases outside the gene matches. Per the germline V gene, CDR1 is LGHDT and CDR2 is YNNKEL (reference sequence). The CDR3 runs to 15 residues. The CDR3 region is CASSQGLAGIGQQYF. The CDR3 coding sequence is TGTGCCAGCAGCCAAGGACTAGCGGGTATCGGCCAGCAGTACTTC.

V usage is TRBV19 and J usage is TRBJ2-2; no clear D. The CDR3 is made up of 11 amino acids. V was clipped by 3 bases and J by 7 bases, with 3 bases between them. In germline, CDR1 is LNHDA, CDR2 SQIVND (reference sequence). The CDR3 spells CASSMSGELFF. The CDR3 nucleotides read TGTGCCAGTAGTATGAGCGGGGAGCTGTTTTTT.

The J gene is TRBJ1-1, the V gene TRBV5-1, with a weak D call TRBD1 (5 bases). V shed 4 bases and J shed 3 bases, with 7 bases lying between them. There are 12 residues in the CDR3. CDR1 and CDR2 (germline): SGHRS, YFSETQ. CDR3 coding DNA: TGCGCCAGCAGCCGGGGGGACACTGAAGCTTTCTTT. It specifies CASSRGDTEAFF.

The chain has TRBV18 and TRBJ2-4; 8 nucleotides align to TRBD2. V was pared by 3 bases and J by 0 bases, with 4 bases of the junction left unmatched. The V gene's germline CDR1 is KGHSH and CDR2 LQKENI. This CDR3 is built from 16 residues. CDR3 DNA sequence: TGTGCCAGCTCACCCAGCGGGGGCGGAGCCAAAAACATTCAGTACTTC. Protein sequence: CASSPSGGGAKNIQYF.

The chain has TRBV11-2 and TRBJ2-7, with 11 bases lining up with TRBD2. Germline V gene data show CDR1 as SGHAT and CDR2 as FQNNGV. V lost 1 base, J lost 4 bases, and 9 bases stayed unmatched. This CDR3 has 17 amino acids. This CDR3 is CASSLALTSGGTYEQYF. The CDR3 DNA sequence: TGTGCCAGCAGCTTAGCCCTAACTAGCGGGGGAACTTACGAGCAGTACTTC.

This chain links TRBV7-9 with TRBJ2-7; 7 nucleotides agree with TRBD1. The CDR3 extends over 16 amino acids. Germline V gives CDR1 SEHNR, CDR2 FQNEAQ (reference sequence). Trimming removed 5 bases from V and 4 bases from J; junction bases left unmatched: 14. The CDR3 DNA is TGTGCCAGCAGCCCCCCCTGGAGACAGGGTACTTACGAGCAGTACTTC. Translation gives CASSPPWRQGTYEQYF.

J is TRBJ1-5 and V is TRBV5-6, with D perhaps matching TRBD1 (6 bases). The germline V and J ends were trimmed by 0 bases and 5 bases, with 9 bases remaining between them. Germline V lookup: CDR1 SGHDT, CDR2 YYEEEE. This CDR3 region has 14 residues. Written as DNA, the CDR3 is TGTGCCAGCAGCTTGGTGGCAGGGGATCAGCCCCAGCATTTT. Residues: CASSLVAGDQPQHF.

This clone was counted a few times. The rearrangement uses TRBV11-2 and TRBJ1-5, with D unresolved. Germline V lookup: CDR1 SGHAT, CDR2 FQNNGV. V was shortened by 1 base and J by 1 base, with 5 bases between the two germline ends. CDR3 length: 14 amino acids. Here the CDR3 reads CASSLGLSNQPQHF. CDR3 coding DNA: TGTGCCAGCAGCTTAGGTTTAAGCAATCAGCCCCAGCATTTT.

The CDR3 reads CASSQVKGASYGYTF. The CDR3 nucleotides are TGTGCCAGCAGCCAAGTGAAGGGGGCCAGTTATGGCTACACCTTC. V and J are TRBV3-1 (or the pseudogene TRBV3-2) and TRBJ1-2, with 7 bases lining up with TRBD1. J lost 5 bases, V lost 1 base, and 7 bases had no gene match. Germline V CDR1 and CDR2: LGHDT, YNNKEL (reference sequence). This CDR3 region has 15 residues.

The DNA of the CDR3 is TGCGCCAGCACCAGGACAGGGGGGGACATTCAGTACTTC. Amino acid sequence: CASTRTGGDIQYF. This chain joins TRBV5-1 and TRBJ2-4, with TRBD1 matching 10 bases. This CDR3 contains 13 residues. Unmatched junction bases numbered 5, after V lost 6 bases and J lost 8 bases. Germline V CDR1 and CDR2: SGHRS, YFSETQ. The whole variable domain, filled in from reference TRBV5-1 and TRBJ2-4, reads KAGVTQTPRYLIKTRGQQVTLSCSPISGHRSVSWYQQTPGQGLQFLFEYFSETQRNKGNFPGRFSGRQFSNSRSEMNVSTLELGDSALYLCASTRTGGDIQYFGAGTRLSVL.

This clone was recorded once. The chain has TRBV7-8 and TRBJ1-2; perhaps TRBD1 as D (5 bases). CDR1 is SGHVS and CDR2 is FQNEAQ in the germline V gene. V gave up 5 bases and J gave up 6 bases, with 7 bases separating them. The CDR3 contains 11 residues. The CDR3 DNA sequence: TGTGCCAGCAGCCGCAGGGATGGCTACACCTTC. Translated: CASSRRDGYTF.

This clone was detected only a few times. V gene TRBV10-3 combines with J gene TRBJ1-4; D unclear. Germline CDR1 reads ENHRY; CDR2 reads SYGVKD. The V end was cut by 1 base, the J end by 3 bases, with 6 bases between. CDR3 length equals 14 residues. CDR3 nucleotide sequence: TGTGCCATCAGTGAGTTACAGCCTAATGAAAAACTGTTTTTT. Residues: CAISELQPNEKLFF.

This clone showed up just a few times. The junction and the germline gene differ at one end; a read error may be behind it. V is TRBV29-1 and J is TRBJ1-2; 9 bases map to TRBD1. CDR1 SQVTM and CDR2 ANQGSEA come from the germline V gene. This CDR3 comprises 9 residues. The DNA for the CDR3 is TGCAGCGCTGGGACAGGGCTCGCCTTC. Encoded protein: CSAGTGLAF.

The rearrangement links TRBV7-2 to TRBJ2-3; 9 bases line up with TRBD1. Germline lookup yields CDR1 SGHTA and CDR2 FQGNSA. The CDR3 is 16 amino acids. Trimming removed 5 bases from V and 3 bases from J; junction bases left unmatched: 9. The CDR3 loop is CASSPGGQGGTDTQYF. The CDR3 DNA reads as TGTGCCAGCAGCCCGGGGGGACAGGGTGGGACAGATACGCAGTATTTT.

The V and J genes are TRBV5-1 and TRBJ2-2, with D tentatively TRBD1 (6 bases). The V and J ends lost 0 bases and 3 bases respectively, with 12 bases between them. CDR1 is SGHRS and CDR2 is YFSETQ in the germline V gene. This CDR3 has 16 amino acids. CDR3 amino acids: CASSLGVRGHTGELFF. CDR3 DNA: TGCGCCAGCAGCTTGGGGGTCAGGGGTCACACCGGGGAGCTGTTTTTT.

CDR3: CASSLGLFTSGANNEQFF. CDR3 nucleotide sequence: TGTGCCAGCAGCTTAGGGTTGTTCACTAGCGGGGCCAACAATGAGCAGTTCTTC. The V and J genes are TRBV7-7 and TRBJ2-1, with 10 bases matching TRBD2. V shed 1 base and J 5 bases; nucleotides not matched to a gene: 11. The CDR3 has 18 residues. The germline V gene encodes CDR1 SSHAT and CDR2 FNYEAQ (reference sequence).

The chain combines TRBV11-3 with TRBJ2-3; TRBD2 is a possible D gene (5 bases). The CDR3 is made up of 15 amino acids. Looked up from germline, CDR1 is SGHNT and CDR2 is YENEEA. V lost 5 bases and J lost 4, with 16 bases in between. CDR3 sequence reads: CASSPGYEEADTQYF. The CDR3 bases are TGTGCCAGCAGCCCTGGATATGAGGAGGCAGATACGCAGTATTTT.

The chain couples TRBV7-6 to TRBJ2-7; 7 bases are shared with TRBD2. CDR1 SGHVS and CDR2 FNYEAQ come from the germline V gene. There are 17 residues in the CDR3. The V segment lost 2 bases and the J segment 3 bases; nucleotides outside the gene matches: 13. The CDR3 nucleotides are TGTGCCAGCAGCTTACGCTCCATAGGGACTACTTACTACGAGCAGTACTTC. Its protein product is CASSLRSIGTTYYEQYF.